Shown below are 23 T cell receptor beta chains from a single sample sequenced in a study of cytomegalovirus exposure and HLA in healthy donors. Primers included in the PCR were 60 Vbeta and 13 Jbeta primers. TCRdb's copy holds only in-frame clones and misses some; the assay was immunoSEQ multiplex PCR. The specimen's table records 90,000 to 130,000 clones. Sequenced: PBMCs. These receptors were collected from a man aged 40-49 years in good health and CMV-seropositive.

This chain links TRBV15 with TRBJ1-6, with D tentatively TRBD1 (6 bases). Trimming cost V 0 bases and J 12 bases, with 15 bases left between them. The CDR3 contains 15 residues. Germline V gives CDR1 LNHNV, CDR2 YYDKDF (reference sequence). The CDR3 DNA is TGTGCCACCAGCAGAGATATGCCAGGGGCTGGACCCCTCCACTTT. Translated: CATSRDMPGAGPLHF.

This chain connects TRBV5-6 to TRBJ2-5, with 11 bases matching TRBD2. Gene TRBJ2-7 matches the end of the DNA better, so the J call may be wrong. The CDR3 totals 16 residues. Germline V gives CDR1 SGHDT, CDR2 YYEEEE. CDR3 loop: CASSFSTSGRWDEQYF. The CDR3 DNA is TGTGCCAGCAGCTTCAGTACTAGCGGGAGATGGGACGAGCAGTACTTC.

The V call is TRBV4-3, the J call TRBJ1-2, with 8 nucleotides matching TRBD1. CDR1 is LGHNA, CDR2 YSLEER, per germline. The junction had 10 bases not matched to a gene; V was cut back by 3 bases and J by 7 bases. The CDR3 has 15 residues. CDR3 loop: CASSQATGAVGGYTF. As DNA, the CDR3 is TGCGCCAGCAGCCAGGCGACAGGGGCAGTAGGTGGCTACACCTTC.

The chain has TRBV7-7 and TRBJ2-5; TRBD1 is a possible D gene (5 bases). The ends were cut back, 2 bases at V and 5 bases at J, with 12 bases in the middle. The CDR3 consists of 14 residues. The germline V gene encodes CDR1 SSHAT and CDR2 FNYEAQ (reference sequence). The CDR3 is CASSLNGAGETQYF. CDR3 DNA sequence: TGTGCCAGCAGCTTAAATGGGGCCGGTGAGACCCAGTACTTC.

The chain couples TRBV29-1 to TRBJ2-2; D is perhaps TRBD2 (6 bases). Germline CDR1 reads SQVTM; CDR2 reads ANQGSEA. The CDR3 sequence is 13 residues long. Deletions cut 6 bases from V and 6 bases from J, with 14 bases between. CDR3 coding DNA: TGCAGCGTGACCTGGGGGGTGGCCGGGGAGCTGTTTTTT. Encoded protein: CSVTWGVAGELFF.

The CDR3 DNA follows: TGTGCCAGCAGTCCCGGACTAGCGGGAATGAATGAGCAGTTCTTC. Encoded protein: CASSPGLAGMNEQFF. The chain employs TRBV28 and TRBJ2-1; 12 bases agree with TRBD2. The CDR3 is made up of 15 amino acids. Germline CDR1 is MDHEN and CDR2 is SYDVKM. V shed 5 bases and J 7 bases; nucleotides not matched to a gene: 6.

The chain is built from TRBV11-2 and TRBJ1-1, with unresolved D. The CDR3 contains 13 residues. V gave up 7 bases and J gave up 3 bases, with 12 bases separating them. CDR1 and CDR2 (germline): SGHAT, FQNNGV. The CDR3 sequence is CASNVGGDTEAFF. CDR3 nucleotides: TGTGCCAGCAACGTCGGAGGTGACACTGAAGCTTTCTTT.

The genes are TRBV2 and TRBJ2-5; 9 nucleotides match TRBD1. The assigned J gene may be wrong: the sequence end matches TRBJ2-7 better. The CDR3 covers 14 residues. Germline V gene data show CDR1 as SNHLY and CDR2 as FYNNEI. The CDR3 DNA sequence: TGTGCCAGCAGGGTGGGACAGGGCAGCTACGAGCAGTACTTC. It codes for CASRVGQGSYEQYF.

The V call is TRBV11-2, the J call TRBJ1-2; 7 nucleotides agree with TRBD1. This CDR3 comprises 17 residues. Germline assignment: CDR1 SGHAT and CDR2 FQNNGV. V shed 5 bases and J 4 bases; nucleotides not matched to a gene: 16. For the CDR3, the DNA is TGTGCCAGCAGCCCAAGGACAGGAGACGTGACTGGCTATGGCTACACCTTC. It codes for CASSPRTGDVTGYGYTF.

This chain links TRBV2 with TRBJ2-7, with 9 bases matching TRBD2. Germline CDR1 reads SNHLY; CDR2 reads FYNNEI. The ends lost 2 bases at V and 6 bases at J; junction bases unmatched: 8. The CDR3 covers 15 residues. CDR3 DNA: TGTGCCAGCAGTGAATCGCTAGCGGGATTCGCCGAGCAGTACTTC. Translating it yields CASSESLAGFAEQYF.

This chain connects TRBV6-8 to TRBJ1-1; 8 nucleotides line up with TRBD1. The CDR3 covers 14 residues. Germline V gene lookup returns CDR1 MNHGY and CDR2 SAAAGT. The V and J ends lost 7 bases and 1 base, in that order; junction bases with no gene match: 5. The CDR3 nucleotides read TGTGCCAGCACTACAGGGGGAAAGAACACTGAAGCTTTCTTT. Translating it yields CASTTGGKNTEAFF.

This chain uses TRBV7-6 with TRBJ2-2; 10 bases line up with TRBD1. Trimming took 5 bases from V and 6 from J; bases not matched to a gene: 12. In germline, CDR1 is SGHVS, CDR2 FNYEAQ. The CDR3 loop spans 17 amino acids. The DNA for the CDR3 is TGTGCCAGCAGCCGAACCGGGACAGGGGCCTTGGCCGGGGAGCTGTTTTTT. Amino acids: CASSRTGTGALAGELFF.

This CDR3 reads CASSPNGGRNTGELFF. DNA of the CDR3: TGTGCCAGCAGCCCAAACGGCGGGAGAAACACCGGGGAGCTGTTTTTT. The rearrangement joins TRBV11-3 to TRBJ2-2; 7 bases match TRBD2. The CDR3 runs to 16 residues. The V gene end was trimmed by 5 bases and the J gene end by 2 bases; junction bases not matched to a gene: 8. Germline lookup yields CDR1 SGHNT and CDR2 YENEEA.

The chain is built from TRBV7-2 and TRBJ2-1, with TRBD2 matching over 9 bases. V shed 0 bases and J 6 bases; nucleotides not matched to a gene: 12. The CDR3 length is 18 residues. Germline V CDR1 and CDR2: SGHTA, FQGNSA. CDR3 sequence (DNA): TGTGCCAGCAGCTTAGCGCTAAGGGCTAGCGGGATGGGCAATGAGCAGTTCTTC. Translating it yields CASSLALRASGMGNEQFF.

For the CDR3, the DNA is TGTGCCAGCAGCGTCCGGGGGACCTATAATGAAAAACTGTTTTTT. Its protein product is CASSVRGTYNEKLFF. The chain has TRBV9 and TRBJ1-4; tentatively, D is TRBD1 (5 bases). Germline V gene lookup returns CDR1 SGDLS and CDR2 YYNGEE. V lost 2 bases to trimming and J lost 4 bases, with 12 bases between them. CDR3 length: 15 residues.

The gene calls are TRBV15 and TRBJ1-6, with 9 nucleotides matching TRBD1. Trimming took 0 bases from V and 0 from J; bases not matched to a gene: 3. Per the germline V gene, CDR1 is LNHNV and CDR2 is YYDKDF (reference sequence). CDR3 length equals 18 residues. The CDR3 here is CATSRDLDRGSYNSPLHF. CDR3 nucleotides: TGTGCCACCAGCAGAGATCTGGACAGGGGCTCCTATAATTCACCCCTCCACTTT.

The chain uses TRBV11-2 and TRBJ2-5; D not certain. Trimming removed 1 base at V and 0 bases at J, with 3 bases between. Per the germline V gene, CDR1 is SGHAT and CDR2 is FQNNGV. This CDR3 spans 13 amino acids. The DNA for the CDR3 is TGTGCCAGCAGCTTAGGTAACCAAGAGACCCAGTACTTC. The encoded protein is CASSLGNQETQYF.

The rearrangement uses TRBV28 and TRBJ2-5, with TRBD2 as a possible D gene (7 bases). The CDR3 contains 15 residues. Germline V gene sequence: CDR1 MDHEN, CDR2 SYDVKM. Trimming cost V 5 bases and J 1 base, with 14 bases left between them. As DNA, the CDR3 is TGTGCCAGCAGTCTGGGGGGGCGCCCCCAAGAGACCCAGTACTTC. It translates to CASSLGGRPQETQYF.

The chain has TRBV28 and TRBJ2-6; 8 positions match TRBD1. With V trimmed by 6 bases and J by 0 bases, 10 bases remained unmatched. CDR1 and CDR2 from the germline V gene are MDHEN and SYDVKM. CDR3 length equals 18 residues. The CDR3: CASRRTGTHTSGANVLTF. The CDR3 region has the DNA TGTGCCAGCAGACGGACAGGGACGCATACCTCTGGGGCCAACGTCCTGACTTTC.

The chain has TRBV28 and TRBJ1-2, with D perhaps matching TRBD1 (6 bases). Germline V gene lookup returns CDR1 MDHEN and CDR2 SYDVKM. Deletions cut 2 bases from V and 0 bases from J, with 13 bases between. The CDR3 length is 16 residues. CDR3 in amino acids: CASSLALTGPNYGYTF. CDR3 in DNA: TGTGCCAGCAGTTTAGCGCTGACAGGTCCTAACTATGGCTACACCTTC.

The chain joins TRBV9 to TRBJ2-3, with a weak D call TRBD1 (5 bases). Trimming pared 0 bases from V and 2 bases from J, leaving 10 bases between. Germline lookup yields CDR1 SGDLS and CDR2 YYNGEE. The length of the CDR3 is 15 residues. CDR3 nucleotide sequence: TGTGCCAGCAGCGTAGCTACAGGAAACACAGATACGCAGTATTTT. It specifies CASSVATGNTDTQYF.

The rearrangement links TRBV7-3 to TRBJ1-2, with a possible D match to TRBD1 (6 bases). There are 15 residues in the CDR3. Germline values: CDR1 SGHTA, CDR2 FQGTGA. The germline V and J ends were trimmed by 4 bases and 1 base, with 13 bases remaining between them. CDR3 coding DNA: TGTGCCAGCAGCTGGACCGGACAGAGTAACTATGGCTACACCTTC. Protein: CASSWTGQSNYGYTF.

This chain joins TRBV7-9 and TRBJ2-1; 9 bases are shared with TRBD2. Germline lookup yields CDR1 SEHNR and CDR2 FQNEAQ (reference sequence). The CDR3 sequence is 16 residues long. Trimming took 5 bases from V and 5 from J; bases not matched to a gene: 10. CDR3: CASSPLAGQLNNEQFF. In nucleotides, the CDR3 is TGTGCCAGCAGCCCCCTAGCGGGACAGCTAAACAATGAGCAGTTCTTC. Using reference TRBV7-9 and TRBJ2-1 for the parts outside the CDR3, the full variable domain is DTGVSQNPRHKITKRGQNVTFRCDPISEHNRLYWYRQTLGQGPEFLTYFQNEAQLEKSRLLSDRFSAERPKGSFSTLEIQRTEQGDSAMYLCASSPLAGQLNNEQFFGPGTRLTVL.